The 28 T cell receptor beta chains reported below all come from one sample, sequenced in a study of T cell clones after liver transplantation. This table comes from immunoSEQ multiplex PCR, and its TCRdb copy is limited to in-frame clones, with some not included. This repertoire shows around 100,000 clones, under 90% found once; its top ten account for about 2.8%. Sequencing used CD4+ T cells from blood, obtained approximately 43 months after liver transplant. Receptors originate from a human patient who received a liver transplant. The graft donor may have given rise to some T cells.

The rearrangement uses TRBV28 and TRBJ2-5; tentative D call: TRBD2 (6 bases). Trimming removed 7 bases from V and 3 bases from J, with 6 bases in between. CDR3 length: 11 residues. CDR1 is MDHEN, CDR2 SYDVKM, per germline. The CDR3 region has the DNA TGTGCCAGCACTAGCGAAGAGACCCAGTACTTC. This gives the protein CASTSEETQYF.

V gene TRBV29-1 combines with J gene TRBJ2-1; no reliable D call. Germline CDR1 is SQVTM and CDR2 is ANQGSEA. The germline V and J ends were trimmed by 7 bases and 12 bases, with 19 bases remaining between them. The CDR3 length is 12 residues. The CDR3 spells CSAVDGPLVQFF. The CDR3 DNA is TGCAGCGCCGTAGACGGGCCCCTCGTGCAGTTCTTC.

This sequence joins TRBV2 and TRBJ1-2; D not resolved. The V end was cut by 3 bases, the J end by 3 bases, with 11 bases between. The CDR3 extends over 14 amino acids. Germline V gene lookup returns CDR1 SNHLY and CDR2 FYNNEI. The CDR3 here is CASSDSRADYGYTF. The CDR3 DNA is TGTGCCAGCAGTGATTCGAGGGCGGACTATGGCTACACCTTC.

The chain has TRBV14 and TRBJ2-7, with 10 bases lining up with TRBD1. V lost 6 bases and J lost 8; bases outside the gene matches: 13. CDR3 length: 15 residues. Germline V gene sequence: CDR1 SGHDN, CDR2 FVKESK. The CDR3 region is CASSHLGQGIMQQYF. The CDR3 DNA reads TGTGCCAGCAGTCACCTGGGACAGGGGATAATGCAGCAGTACTTC.

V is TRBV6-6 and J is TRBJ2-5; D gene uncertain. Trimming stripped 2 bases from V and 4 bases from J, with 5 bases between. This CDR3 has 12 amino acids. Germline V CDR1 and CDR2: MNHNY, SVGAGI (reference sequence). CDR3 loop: CASSYGLETQYF. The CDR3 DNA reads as TGTGCCAGCAGTTACGGATTAGAGACCCAGTACTTC.

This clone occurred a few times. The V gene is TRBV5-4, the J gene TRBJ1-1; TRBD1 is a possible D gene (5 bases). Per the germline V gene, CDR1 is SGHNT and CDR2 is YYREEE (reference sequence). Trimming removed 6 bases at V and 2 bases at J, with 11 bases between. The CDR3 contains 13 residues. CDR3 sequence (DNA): TGTGCCAGCACCGGAAGGGGCAACACTGAAGCTTTCTTT. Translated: CASTGRGNTEAFF.

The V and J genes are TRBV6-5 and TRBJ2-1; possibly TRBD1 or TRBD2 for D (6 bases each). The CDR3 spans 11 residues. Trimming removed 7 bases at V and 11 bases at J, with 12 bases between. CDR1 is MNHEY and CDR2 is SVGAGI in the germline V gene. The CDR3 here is CASTLGGKQFF. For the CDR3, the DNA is TGTGCCAGCACTCTGGGGGGCAAGCAGTTCTTC.

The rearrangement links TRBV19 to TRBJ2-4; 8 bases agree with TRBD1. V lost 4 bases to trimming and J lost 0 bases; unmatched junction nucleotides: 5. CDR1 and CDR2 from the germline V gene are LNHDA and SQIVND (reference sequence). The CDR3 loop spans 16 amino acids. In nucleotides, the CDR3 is TGTGCCAGTAGTACCGACCAGGGGGCAGCCAAAAACATTCAGTACTTC. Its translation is CASSTDQGAAKNIQYF.

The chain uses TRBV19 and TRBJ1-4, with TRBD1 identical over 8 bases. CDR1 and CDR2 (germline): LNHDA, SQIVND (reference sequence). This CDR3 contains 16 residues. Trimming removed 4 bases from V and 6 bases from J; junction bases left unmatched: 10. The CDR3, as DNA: TGTGCCAGTAGTAACGATCTTGCACAGGGGGATGAAAAACTGTTTTTT. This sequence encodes CASSNDLAQGDEKLFF.

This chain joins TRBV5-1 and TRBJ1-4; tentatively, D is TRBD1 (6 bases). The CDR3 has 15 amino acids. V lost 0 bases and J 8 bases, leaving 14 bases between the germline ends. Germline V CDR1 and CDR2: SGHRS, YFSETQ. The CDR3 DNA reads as TGCGCCAGCAGCTTGGACGGGACATTGATCGAAAAACTGTTTTTT. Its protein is CASSLDGTLIEKLFF.

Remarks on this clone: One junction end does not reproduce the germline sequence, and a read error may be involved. CDR3 protein: CASSPASLNTEAFF. The DNA for the CDR3 is TGCGCCAGCAGCCCGGCAAGTTTGAATACTGAAGCTTTCTTT. This rearrangement joins TRBV5-1 to TRBJ1-1; D is undetermined. The CDR3 totals 14 residues. CDR1 and CDR2 from the germline V gene are SGHRS and YFSETQ.

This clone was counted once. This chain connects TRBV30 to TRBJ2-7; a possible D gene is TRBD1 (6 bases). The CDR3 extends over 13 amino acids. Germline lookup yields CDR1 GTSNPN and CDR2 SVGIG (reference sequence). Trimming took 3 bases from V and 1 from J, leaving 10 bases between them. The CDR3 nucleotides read TGTGCCTGGAGGGTCAGGGGTTCCTACGAGCAGTACTTC. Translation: CAWRVRGSYEQYF. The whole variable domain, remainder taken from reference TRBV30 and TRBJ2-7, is SQTIHQWPATLVQPVGSPLSLECTVEGTSNPNLYWYRQAAGRGLQLLFYSVGIGQISSEVPQNLSASRPQDRQFILSSKKLLLSDSGFYLCAWRVRGSYEQYFGPGTRLTVT.

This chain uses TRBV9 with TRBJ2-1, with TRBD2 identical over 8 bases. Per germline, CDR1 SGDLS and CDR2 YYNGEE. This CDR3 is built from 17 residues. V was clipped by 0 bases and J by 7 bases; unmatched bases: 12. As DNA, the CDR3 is TGTGCCAGCAGCGTAGGCTCGCGCGGACTAGCTGCGAATGAGCAGTTCTTC. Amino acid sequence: CASSVGSRGLAANEQFF.

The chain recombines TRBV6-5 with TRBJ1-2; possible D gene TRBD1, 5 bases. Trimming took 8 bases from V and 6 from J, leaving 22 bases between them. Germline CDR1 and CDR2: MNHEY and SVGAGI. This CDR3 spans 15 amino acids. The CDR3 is CASRWQGALGDGYTF. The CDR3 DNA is TGTGCCAGCCGTTGGCAGGGAGCCTTGGGGGATGGCTACACCTTC.

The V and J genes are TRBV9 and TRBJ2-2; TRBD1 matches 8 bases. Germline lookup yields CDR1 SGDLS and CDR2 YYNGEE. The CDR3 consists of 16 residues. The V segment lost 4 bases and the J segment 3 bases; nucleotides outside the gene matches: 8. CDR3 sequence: CASSSAPGQDTGELFF. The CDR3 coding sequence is TGTGCCAGCAGCTCAGCGCCGGGACAGGACACCGGGGAGCTGTTTTTT.

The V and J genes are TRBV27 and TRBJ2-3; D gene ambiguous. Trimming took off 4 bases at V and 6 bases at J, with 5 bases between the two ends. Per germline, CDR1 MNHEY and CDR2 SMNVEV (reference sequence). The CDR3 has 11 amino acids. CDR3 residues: CASSWSDTQYF. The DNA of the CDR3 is TGTGCCAGCAGTTGGTCGGATACGCAGTATTTT.

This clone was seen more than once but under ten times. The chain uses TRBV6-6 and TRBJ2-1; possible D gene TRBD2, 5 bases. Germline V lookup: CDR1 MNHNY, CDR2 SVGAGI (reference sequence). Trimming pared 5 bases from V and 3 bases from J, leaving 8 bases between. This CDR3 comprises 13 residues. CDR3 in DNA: TGTGCCAGCAGTCGGACTCTCTACAATGAGCAGTTCTTC. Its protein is CASSRTLYNEQFF.

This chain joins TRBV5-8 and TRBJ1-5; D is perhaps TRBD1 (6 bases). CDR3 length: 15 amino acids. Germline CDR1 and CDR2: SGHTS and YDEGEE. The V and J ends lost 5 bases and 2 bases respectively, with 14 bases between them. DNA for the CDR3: TGTGCCAGCAGGGTAACAGGGTCCCGCAATCAGCCCCAGCATTTT. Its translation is CASRVTGSRNQPQHF.

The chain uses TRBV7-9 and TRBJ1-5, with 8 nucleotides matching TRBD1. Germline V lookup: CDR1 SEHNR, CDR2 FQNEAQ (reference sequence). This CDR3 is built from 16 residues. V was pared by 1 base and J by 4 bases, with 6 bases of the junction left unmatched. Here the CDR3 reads CASSLEQGARNQPQHF. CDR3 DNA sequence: TGTGCCAGCAGCTTAGAGCAGGGGGCGCGGAATCAGCCCCAGCATTTT.

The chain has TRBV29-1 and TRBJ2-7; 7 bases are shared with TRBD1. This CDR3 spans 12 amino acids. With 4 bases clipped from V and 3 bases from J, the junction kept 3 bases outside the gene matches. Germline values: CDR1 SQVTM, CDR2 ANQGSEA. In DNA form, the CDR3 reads TGCAGCGTTGGACAGGGTTTCTACGAGCAGTACTTC. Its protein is CSVGQGFYEQYF.

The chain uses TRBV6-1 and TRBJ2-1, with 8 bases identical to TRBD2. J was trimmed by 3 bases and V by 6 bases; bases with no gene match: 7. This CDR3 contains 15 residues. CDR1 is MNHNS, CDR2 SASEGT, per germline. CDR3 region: CASRGRGTSYNEQFF. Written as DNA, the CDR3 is TGTGCCAGCAGGGGACGAGGGACTAGCTACAATGAGCAGTTCTTC.

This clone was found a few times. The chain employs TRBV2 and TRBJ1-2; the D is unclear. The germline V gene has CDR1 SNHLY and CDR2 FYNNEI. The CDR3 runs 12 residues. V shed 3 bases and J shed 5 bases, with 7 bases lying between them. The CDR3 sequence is CASSDQYYGYTF. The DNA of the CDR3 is TGTGCCAGCAGTGACCAGTATTATGGCTACACCTTC.

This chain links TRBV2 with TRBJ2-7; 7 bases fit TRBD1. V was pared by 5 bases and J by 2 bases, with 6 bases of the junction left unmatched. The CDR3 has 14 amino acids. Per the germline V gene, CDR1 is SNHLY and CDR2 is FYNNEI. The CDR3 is CASSRQGSPYEQYF. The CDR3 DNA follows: TGTGCCAGCAGTCGACAGGGAAGTCCCTACGAGCAGTACTTC.

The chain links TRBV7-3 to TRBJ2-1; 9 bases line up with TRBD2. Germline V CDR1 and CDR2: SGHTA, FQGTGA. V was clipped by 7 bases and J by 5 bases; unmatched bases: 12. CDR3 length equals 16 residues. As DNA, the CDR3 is TGTGCCAGCACTCGTAGCGGGGGAGTAGGGAACAATGAGCAGTTCTTC. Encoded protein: CASTRSGGVGNNEQFF.

In nucleotides, the CDR3 is TGTGCCAGCAGGGAGGGCGGGACCCGGGGCGAGCAGTACTTC. Amino acid sequence: CASREGGTRGEQYF. The genes are TRBV27 and TRBJ2-7; weak D call: TRBD2 (6 bases). Germline assignment: CDR1 MNHEY and CDR2 SMNVEV (reference sequence). V lost 6 bases and J 6 bases, leaving 18 bases between the germline ends. This CDR3 comprises 14 residues.

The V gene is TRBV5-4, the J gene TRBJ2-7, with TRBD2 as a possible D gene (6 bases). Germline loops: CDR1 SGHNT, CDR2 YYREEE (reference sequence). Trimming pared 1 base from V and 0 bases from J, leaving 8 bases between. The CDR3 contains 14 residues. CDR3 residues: CASSLYGSSYEQYF. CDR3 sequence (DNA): TGTGCCAGCAGCTTGTACGGGAGCTCCTACGAGCAGTACTTC.

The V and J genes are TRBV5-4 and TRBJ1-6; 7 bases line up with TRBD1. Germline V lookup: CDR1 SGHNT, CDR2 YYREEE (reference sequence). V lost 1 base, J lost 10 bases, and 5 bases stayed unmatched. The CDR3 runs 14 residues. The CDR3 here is CASSLQGDGSPLHF. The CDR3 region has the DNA TGTGCCAGCAGCTTGCAGGGGGATGGCTCACCCCTCCACTTT.

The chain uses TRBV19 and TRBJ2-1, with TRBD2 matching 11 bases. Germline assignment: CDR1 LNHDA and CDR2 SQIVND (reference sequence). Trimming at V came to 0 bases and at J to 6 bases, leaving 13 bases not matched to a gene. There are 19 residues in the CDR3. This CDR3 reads CASSIDRTTSGASSNEQFF. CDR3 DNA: TGTGCCAGTAGTATAGATCGCACGACTAGCGGGGCCTCTAGCAATGAGCAGTTCTTC.